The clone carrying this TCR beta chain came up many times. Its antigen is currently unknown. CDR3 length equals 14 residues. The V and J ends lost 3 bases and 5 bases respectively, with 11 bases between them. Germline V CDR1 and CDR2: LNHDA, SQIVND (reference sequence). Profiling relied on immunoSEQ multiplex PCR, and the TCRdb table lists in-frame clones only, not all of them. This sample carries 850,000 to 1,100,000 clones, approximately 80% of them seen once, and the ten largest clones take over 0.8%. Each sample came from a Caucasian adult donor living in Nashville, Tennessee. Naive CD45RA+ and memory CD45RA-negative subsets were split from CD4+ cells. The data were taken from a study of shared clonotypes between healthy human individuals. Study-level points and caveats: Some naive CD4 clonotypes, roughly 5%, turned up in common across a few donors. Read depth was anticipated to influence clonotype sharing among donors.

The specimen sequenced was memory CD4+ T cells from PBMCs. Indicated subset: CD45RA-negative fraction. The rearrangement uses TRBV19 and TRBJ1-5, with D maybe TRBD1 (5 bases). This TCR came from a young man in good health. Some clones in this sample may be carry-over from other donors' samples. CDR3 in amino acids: CASSIPGADQPQHF. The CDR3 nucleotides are TGTGCCAGTAGTATCCCCGGGGCGGATCAGCCCCAGCATTTT.